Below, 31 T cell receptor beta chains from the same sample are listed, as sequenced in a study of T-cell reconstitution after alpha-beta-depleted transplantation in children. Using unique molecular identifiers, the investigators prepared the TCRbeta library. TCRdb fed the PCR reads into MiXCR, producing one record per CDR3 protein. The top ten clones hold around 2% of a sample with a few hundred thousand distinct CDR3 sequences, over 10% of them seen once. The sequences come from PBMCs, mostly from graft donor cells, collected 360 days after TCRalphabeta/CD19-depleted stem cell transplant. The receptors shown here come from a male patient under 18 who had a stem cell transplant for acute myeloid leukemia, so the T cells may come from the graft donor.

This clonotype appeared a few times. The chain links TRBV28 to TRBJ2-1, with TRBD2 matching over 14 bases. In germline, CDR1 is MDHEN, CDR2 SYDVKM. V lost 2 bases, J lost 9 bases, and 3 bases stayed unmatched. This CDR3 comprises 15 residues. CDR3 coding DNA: TGTGCCAGCAGTTTAGGGACTAGCGGGAGTTTTGAGCAGTTCTTC. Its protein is CASSLGTSGSFEQFF.

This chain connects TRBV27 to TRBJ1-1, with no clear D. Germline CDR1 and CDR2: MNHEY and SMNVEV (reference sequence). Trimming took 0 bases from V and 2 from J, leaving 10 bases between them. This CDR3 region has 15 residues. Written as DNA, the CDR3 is TGTGCCAGCAGTTTATCTCTCGCTGCCAACACTGAAGCTTTCTTT. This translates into CASSLSLAANTEAFF.

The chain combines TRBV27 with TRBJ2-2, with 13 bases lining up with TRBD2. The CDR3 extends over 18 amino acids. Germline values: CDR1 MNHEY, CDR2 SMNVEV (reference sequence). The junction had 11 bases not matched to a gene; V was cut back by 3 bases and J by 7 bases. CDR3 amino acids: CASSFTALAGGPGGELFF. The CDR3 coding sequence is TGTGCCAGCAGTTTTACCGCACTAGCGGGAGGGCCCGGCGGGGAGCTGTTTTTT.

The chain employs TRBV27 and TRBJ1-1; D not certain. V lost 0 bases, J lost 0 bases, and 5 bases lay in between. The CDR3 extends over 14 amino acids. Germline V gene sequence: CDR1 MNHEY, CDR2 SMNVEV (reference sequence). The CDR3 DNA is TGTGCCAGCAGTTTATCTACAGTGAACACTGAAGCTTTCTTT. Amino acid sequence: CASSLSTVNTEAFF.

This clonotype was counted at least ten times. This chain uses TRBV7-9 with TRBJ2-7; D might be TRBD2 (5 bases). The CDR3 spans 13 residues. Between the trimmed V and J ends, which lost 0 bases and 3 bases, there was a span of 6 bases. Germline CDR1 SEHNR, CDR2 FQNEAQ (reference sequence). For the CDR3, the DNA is TGTGCCAGCAGCTTAGCCCGGGGCTACGAGCAGTACTTC. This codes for CASSLARGYEQYF.

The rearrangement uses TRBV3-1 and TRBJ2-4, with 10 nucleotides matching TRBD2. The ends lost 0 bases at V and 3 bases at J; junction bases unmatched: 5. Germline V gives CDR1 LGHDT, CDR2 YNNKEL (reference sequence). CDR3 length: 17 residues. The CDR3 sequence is CASSQEGLADYKNIQYF. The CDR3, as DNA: TGTGCCAGCAGCCAAGAAGGACTAGCGGACTACAAAAACATTCAGTACTTC.

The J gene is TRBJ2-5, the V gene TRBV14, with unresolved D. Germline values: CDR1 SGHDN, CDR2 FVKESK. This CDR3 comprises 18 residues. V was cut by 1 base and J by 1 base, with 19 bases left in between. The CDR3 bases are TGTGCCAGCAGCCAAGGGGCGCTCCCAGCATCTATCCAAGAGACCCAGTACTTC. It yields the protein CASSQGALPASIQETQYF. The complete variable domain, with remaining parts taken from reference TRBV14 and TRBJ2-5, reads EAGVTQFPSHSVIEKGQTVTLRCDPISGHDNLYWYRRVMGKEIKFLLHFVKESKQDESGMPNNRFLAERTGGTYSTLKVQPAELEDSGVYFCASSQGALPASIQETQYFGPGTRLLVL.

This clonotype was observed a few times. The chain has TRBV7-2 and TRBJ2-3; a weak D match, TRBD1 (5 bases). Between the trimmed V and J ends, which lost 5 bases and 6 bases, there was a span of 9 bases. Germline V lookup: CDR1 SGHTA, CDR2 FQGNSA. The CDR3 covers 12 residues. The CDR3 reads CASSLPGDTQYF. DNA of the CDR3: TGTGCCAGCAGCCTGCCAGGGGATACGCAGTATTTT.

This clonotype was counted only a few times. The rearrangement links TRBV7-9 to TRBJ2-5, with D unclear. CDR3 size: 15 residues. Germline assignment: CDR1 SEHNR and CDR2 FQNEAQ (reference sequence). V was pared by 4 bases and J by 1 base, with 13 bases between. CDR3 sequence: CASSSRLSTQETQYF. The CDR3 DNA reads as TGTGCCAGCAGCTCTCGTCTCAGCACCCAAGAGACCCAGTACTTC.

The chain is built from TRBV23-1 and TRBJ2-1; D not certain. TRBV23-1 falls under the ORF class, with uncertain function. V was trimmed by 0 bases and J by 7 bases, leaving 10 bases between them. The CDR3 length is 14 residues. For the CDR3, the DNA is TGCGCCAGCAGTCAATCCGCCGTTCGGAATGAGCAGTTCTTC. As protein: CASSQSAVRNEQFF.

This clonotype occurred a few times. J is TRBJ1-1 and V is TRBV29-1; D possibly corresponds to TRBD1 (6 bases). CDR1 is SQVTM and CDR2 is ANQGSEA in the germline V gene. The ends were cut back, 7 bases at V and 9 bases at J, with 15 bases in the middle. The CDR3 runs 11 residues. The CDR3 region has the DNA TGCAGCGGGGGGCGTGAGGAAAAAGCTTTCTTT. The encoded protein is CSGGREEKAFF.

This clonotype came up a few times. The CDR3 sequence: CSASGTSGVSYNEQFF. The CDR3 DNA reads as TGCAGTGCTAGTGGGACTAGCGGGGTCTCCTACAATGAGCAGTTCTTC. The chain is built from TRBV20-1 and TRBJ2-1, with 13 bases aligning to TRBD2. Germline V CDR1 and CDR2: DFQATT, SNEGSKA (reference sequence). V was clipped by 3 bases and J by 0 bases; unmatched bases: 2. This CDR3 has 16 residues.

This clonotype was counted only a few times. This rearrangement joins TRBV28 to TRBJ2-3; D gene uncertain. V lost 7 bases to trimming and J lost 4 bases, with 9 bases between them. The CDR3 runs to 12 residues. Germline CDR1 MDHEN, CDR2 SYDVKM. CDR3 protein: CASNPSSDTQYF. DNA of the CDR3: TGTGCCAGCAACCCAAGTTCAGATACGCAGTATTTT.

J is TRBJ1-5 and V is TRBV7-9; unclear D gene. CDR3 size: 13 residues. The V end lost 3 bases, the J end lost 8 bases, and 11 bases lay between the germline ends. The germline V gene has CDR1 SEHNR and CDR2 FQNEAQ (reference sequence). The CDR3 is CASSFDRFEPQHF. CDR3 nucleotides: TGTGCCAGCAGCTTTGATCGCTTTGAGCCCCAGCATTTT.

DNA of the CDR3: TGTGCCAGCAGCTTAGAAGCAGGCAGGCTGGTGGAGACCCAGTACTTC. It encodes CASSLEAGRLVETQYF. The rearrangement links TRBV7-2 to TRBJ2-5; no reliable D call. This CDR3 spans 16 amino acids. Trimming removed 1 base at V and 5 bases at J, with 17 bases between. CDR1 SGHTA and CDR2 FQGNSA come from the germline V gene. The full variable domain, completed using reference TRBV7-2 and TRBJ2-5, is GAGVSQSPSNKVTEKGKDVELRCDPISGHTALYWYRQSLGQGLEFLIYFQGNSAPDKSGLPSDRFSAERTGGSVSTLTIQRTQQEDSAVYLCASSLEAGRLVETQYFGPGTRLLVL.

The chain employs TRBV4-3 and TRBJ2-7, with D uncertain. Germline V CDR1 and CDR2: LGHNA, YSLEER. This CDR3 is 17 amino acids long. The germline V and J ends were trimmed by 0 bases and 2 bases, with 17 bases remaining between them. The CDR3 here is CASSQECATKGPYEQYF. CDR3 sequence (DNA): TGCGCCAGCAGCCAAGAATGCGCGACAAAAGGCCCCTACGAGCAGTACTTC.

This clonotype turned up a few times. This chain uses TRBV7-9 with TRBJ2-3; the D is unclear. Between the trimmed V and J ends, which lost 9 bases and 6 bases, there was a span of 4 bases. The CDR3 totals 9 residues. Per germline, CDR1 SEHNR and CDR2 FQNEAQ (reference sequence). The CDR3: CASPDTQYF. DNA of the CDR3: TGTGCCAGTCCGGATACGCAGTATTTT.

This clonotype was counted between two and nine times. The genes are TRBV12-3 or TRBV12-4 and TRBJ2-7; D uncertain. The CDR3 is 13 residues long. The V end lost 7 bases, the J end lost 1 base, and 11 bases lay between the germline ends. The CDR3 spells CASTLTQSYEQYF. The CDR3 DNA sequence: TGTGCCAGCACCCTAACTCAATCCTACGAGCAGTACTTC.

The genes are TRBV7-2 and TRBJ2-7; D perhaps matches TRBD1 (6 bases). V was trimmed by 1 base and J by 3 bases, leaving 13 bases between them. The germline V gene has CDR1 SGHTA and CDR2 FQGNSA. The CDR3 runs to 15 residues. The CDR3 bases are TGTGCCAGCAGCTTAGAGGGGGTTTCTTACTACGAGCAGTACTTC. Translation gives CASSLEGVSYYEQYF.

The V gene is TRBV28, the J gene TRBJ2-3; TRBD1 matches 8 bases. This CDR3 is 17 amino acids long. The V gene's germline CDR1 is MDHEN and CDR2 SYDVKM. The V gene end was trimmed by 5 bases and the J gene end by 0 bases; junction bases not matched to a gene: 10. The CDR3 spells CASSHSGQGVSTDTQYF. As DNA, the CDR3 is TGTGCCAGCAGTCATTCCGGACAGGGCGTTAGCACAGATACGCAGTATTTT.

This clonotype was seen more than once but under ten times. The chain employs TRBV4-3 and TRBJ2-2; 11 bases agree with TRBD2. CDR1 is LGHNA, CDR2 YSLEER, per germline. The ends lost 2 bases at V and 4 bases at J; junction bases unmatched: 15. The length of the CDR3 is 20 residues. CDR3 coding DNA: TGCGCCAGCAGCCAAAAGATGCTAGCGGGAGGCCCTCGAGGCACCGGGGAGCTGTTTTTT. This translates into CASSQKMLAGGPRGTGELFF.

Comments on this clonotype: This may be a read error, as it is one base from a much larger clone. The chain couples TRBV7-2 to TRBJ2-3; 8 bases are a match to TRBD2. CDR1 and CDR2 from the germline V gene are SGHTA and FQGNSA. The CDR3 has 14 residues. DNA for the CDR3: TGTGCCAGCAACCTGGCGGGGGGCACATATACGCAGTATTTT. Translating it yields CASNLAGGTYTQYF.

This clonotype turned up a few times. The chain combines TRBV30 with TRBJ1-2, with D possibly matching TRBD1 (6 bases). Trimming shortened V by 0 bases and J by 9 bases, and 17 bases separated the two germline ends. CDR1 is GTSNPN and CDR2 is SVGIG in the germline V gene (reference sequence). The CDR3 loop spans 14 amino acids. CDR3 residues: CAWSVQGQRRSYTF. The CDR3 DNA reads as TGTGCCTGGAGTGTACAGGGCCAGCGGAGAAGCTACACCTTC.

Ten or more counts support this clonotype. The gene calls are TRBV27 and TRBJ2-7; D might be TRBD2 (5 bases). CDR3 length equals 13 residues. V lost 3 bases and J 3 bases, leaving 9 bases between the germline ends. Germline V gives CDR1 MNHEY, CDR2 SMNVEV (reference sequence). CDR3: CASSFGGVYEQYF. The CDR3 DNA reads TGTGCCAGCAGTTTTGGAGGCGTCTACGAGCAGTACTTC.

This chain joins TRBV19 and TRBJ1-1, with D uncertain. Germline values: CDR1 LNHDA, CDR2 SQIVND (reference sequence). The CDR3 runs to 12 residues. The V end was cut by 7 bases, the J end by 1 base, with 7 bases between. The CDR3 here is CASIRTNTEAFF. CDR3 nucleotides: TGTGCCAGTATCCGGACGAACACTGAAGCTTTCTTT.

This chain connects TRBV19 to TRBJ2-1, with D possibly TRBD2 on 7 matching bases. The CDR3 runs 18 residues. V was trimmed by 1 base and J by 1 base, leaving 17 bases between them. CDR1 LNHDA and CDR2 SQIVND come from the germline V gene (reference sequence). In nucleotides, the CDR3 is TGTGCCAGTAGTATAGCCCGGCGGGGGCGAAGTTCCTACAATGAGCAGTTCTTC. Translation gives CASSIARRGRSSYNEQFF.

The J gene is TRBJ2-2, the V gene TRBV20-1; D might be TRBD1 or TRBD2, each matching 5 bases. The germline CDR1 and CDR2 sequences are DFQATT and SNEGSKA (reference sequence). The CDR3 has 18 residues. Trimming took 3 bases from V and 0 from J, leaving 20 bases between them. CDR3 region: CSASPLFWGRANTGELFF. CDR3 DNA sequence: TGCAGTGCTAGCCCCCTTTTTTGGGGACGTGCGAACACCGGGGAGCTGTTTTTT.

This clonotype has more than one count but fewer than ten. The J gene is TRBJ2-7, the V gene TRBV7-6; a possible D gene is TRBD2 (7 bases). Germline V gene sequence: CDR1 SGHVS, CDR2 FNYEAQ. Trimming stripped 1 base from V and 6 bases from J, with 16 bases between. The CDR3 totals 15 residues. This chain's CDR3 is CASSLGASGTSEQYF. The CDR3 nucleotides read TGTGCCAGCAGCTTAGGGGCGAGCGGGACAAGCGAGCAGTACTTC.

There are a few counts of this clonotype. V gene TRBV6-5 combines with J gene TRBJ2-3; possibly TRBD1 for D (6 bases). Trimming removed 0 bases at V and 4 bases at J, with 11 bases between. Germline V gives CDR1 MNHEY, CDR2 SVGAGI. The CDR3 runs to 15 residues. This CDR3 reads CASSYSGTTPDTQYF. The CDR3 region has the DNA TGTGCCAGCAGTTACTCAGGGACAACCCCAGATACGCAGTATTTT.

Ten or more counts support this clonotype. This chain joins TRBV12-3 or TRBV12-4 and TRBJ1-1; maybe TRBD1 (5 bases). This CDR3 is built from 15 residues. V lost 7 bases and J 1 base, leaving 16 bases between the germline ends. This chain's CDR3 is CASTISSRGNTEAFF. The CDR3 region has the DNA TGTGCCAGCACCATTTCTTCTAGGGGGAACACTGAAGCTTTCTTT.

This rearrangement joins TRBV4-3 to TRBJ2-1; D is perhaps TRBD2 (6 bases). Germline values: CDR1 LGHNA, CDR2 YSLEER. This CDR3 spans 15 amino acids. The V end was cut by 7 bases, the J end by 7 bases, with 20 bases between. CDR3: CASIRDSTTRNEQFF. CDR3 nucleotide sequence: TGCGCCAGCATCCGGGACTCCACAACCCGGAATGAGCAGTTCTTC.